A single sample gave rise to the 11 T cell receptor beta chains below, sequenced in a study of blood T cell repertoires in COVID-19. Clones were sequenced by immunoSEQ multiplex PCR, and TCRdb holds only the in-frame ones, with some missing. Of 200,000 or so clones listed, 75% to 90% are singletons. The sample was PBMCs or T cells enriched from blood (not recorded which). The receptor source for this set is a middle-aged woman with acute COVID-19.

The rearrangement uses TRBV29-1 and TRBJ2-1; 7 bases align to TRBD2. The trim removed 4 bases at V and 11 bases at J, leaving 8 bases unmatched. Germline lookup yields CDR1 SQVTM and CDR2 ANQGSEA. The CDR3 is 12 residues long. CDR3 amino acids: CSVGGTTHKQFF. CDR3 DNA: TGCAGCGTTGGGGGGACTACTCATAAGCAGTTCTTC.

The J gene is TRBJ2-2, the V gene TRBV11-2, with D perhaps TRBD1 (6 bases). This CDR3 has 16 residues. Trimming took 1 base from V and 2 from J, leaving 11 bases between them. CDR1 is SGHAT and CDR2 is FQNNGV in the germline V gene. CDR3 bases: TGTGCCAGCAGCTTAGTATCGGGGACAAACACCGGGGAGCTGTTTTTT. This sequence encodes CASSLVSGTNTGELFF. Full variable domain (outside the CDR3, taken from reference TRBV11-2 and TRBJ2-2): EAGVAQSPRYKIIEKRQSVAFWCNPISGHATLYWYQQILGQGPKLLIQFQNNGVVDDSQLPKDRFSAERLKGVDSTLKIQPAKLEDSAVYLCASSLVSGTNTGELFFGEGSRLTVL.

The rearrangement joins TRBV14 to TRBJ2-1, with D perhaps TRBD1 (5 bases). The CDR3 is 15 residues long. Germline lookup yields CDR1 SGHDN and CDR2 FVKESK. Trimming removed 3 bases from V and 3 bases from J, with 12 bases in between. CDR3 region: CASSHRESIYNEQFF. The CDR3 nucleotides read TGTGCCAGCAGCCACAGGGAATCCATCTACAATGAGCAGTTCTTC.

The chain uses TRBV5-1 and TRBJ1-6; 10 positions agree with TRBD1. V lost 0 bases, J lost 10 bases, and 4 bases stayed unmatched. Germline assignment: CDR1 SGHRS and CDR2 YFSETQ. The CDR3 contains 15 residues. The CDR3 spells CASSLGGQGLSPLHF. In nucleotides, the CDR3 is TGCGCCAGCAGCTTGGGGGGACAGGGGTTATCACCCCTCCACTTT. The whole variable domain, filled in from reference TRBV5-1 and TRBJ1-6, reads KAGVTQTPRYLIKTRGQQVTLSCSPISGHRSVSWYQQTPGQGLQFLFEYFSETQRNKGNFPGRFSGRQFSNSRSEMNVSTLELGDSALYLCASSLGGQGLSPLHFGNGTRLTVT.

The J gene is TRBJ2-5, the V gene TRBV2, with 9 bases fitting TRBD1. CDR3 length: 15 amino acids. V lost 7 bases to trimming and J lost 2 bases; unmatched junction nucleotides: 8. In germline, CDR1 is SNHLY, CDR2 FYNNEI. CDR3: CASNTGGAGQETQYF. The CDR3, as DNA: TGTGCCAGCAATACAGGGGGCGCGGGGCAAGAGACCCAGTACTTC.

The V and J genes are TRBV30 and TRBJ1-5; tentative D call: TRBD1 (5 bases). Germline V gene sequence: CDR1 GTSNPN, CDR2 SVGIG (reference sequence). V was pared by 0 bases and J by 5 bases, with 8 bases between. The CDR3 extends over 13 amino acids. CDR3 in amino acids: CAWSVRVDQPQHF. CDR3 nucleotide sequence: TGTGCCTGGAGTGTCAGGGTTGATCAGCCCCAGCATTTT.

A single count supports this clone. The V and J genes are TRBV7-6 and TRBJ2-5; 7 bases are a match to TRBD1. J lost 3 bases, V lost 3 bases, and 10 bases had no gene match. This CDR3 region has 16 residues. Per the germline V gene, CDR1 is SGHVS and CDR2 is FNYEAQ. This chain's CDR3 is CASSLRGTEKKETQYF. CDR3 bases: TGTGCCAGCAGCTTGCGAGGGACAGAGAAAAAAGAGACCCAGTACTTC.

The rearrangement joins TRBV7-2 to TRBJ2-5, with 7 bases that match TRBD2. The CDR3 spans 14 residues. Germline CDR1 SGHTA, CDR2 FQGNSA. Trimming removed 0 bases from V and 5 bases from J; junction bases left unmatched: 3. The CDR3 DNA sequence: TGTGCCAGCAGCTTAGCGGGAGGGTTGGAGACCCAGTACTTC. Residues: CASSLAGGLETQYF.

This sequence joins TRBV6-2 or TRBV6-3 and TRBJ1-5; D perhaps matches TRBD1 (6 bases). Per germline, CDR1 MNHEY and CDR2 SVGEGT. This CDR3 comprises 15 residues. The V gene lost 5 bases and the J gene lost 3 bases, with 14 bases spanning the gap. CDR3 sequence: CASSHKDSLNQPQHF. The CDR3 nucleotides read TGTGCCAGCAGTCACAAGGACAGCCTCAATCAGCCCCAGCATTTT.

This clone was seen once. The chain joins TRBV7-9 to TRBJ1-4, with 7 bases aligning to TRBD1. This CDR3 contains 14 residues. Germline V gene sequence: CDR1 SEHNR, CDR2 FQNEAQ (reference sequence). Trimming cost V 5 bases and J 4 bases; bases outside gene matches: 4. Written as DNA, the CDR3 is TGTGCCAGCAGCATGACAGGGAATAATGAAAAACTGTTTTTT. Residues: CASSMTGNNEKLFF.

The CDR3 loop is CASNQGGAGELFF. In DNA form, the CDR3 reads TGCGCCAGCAACCAGGGTGGGGCCGGGGAGCTGTTTTTT. The chain carries TRBV10-1 and TRBJ2-2; D perhaps matches TRBD1 (5 bases). V lost 7 bases, J lost 6 bases, and 12 bases lay in between. Germline CDR1 reads WNHNN; CDR2 reads SYGVQD (reference sequence). The CDR3 runs 13 residues.